What follows are 25 T cell receptor beta chains derived from one specimen sequenced in a study of T cell responses to AZD1222 COVID-19 vaccine. Repertoires were generated with immunoSEQ multiplex PCR, while TCRdb's copy carries only in-frame clones and drops some. The sample lists 85,000 to 120,000 clones, roughly 84% seen once, with approximately 17% in the top ten. The sequenced sample was peripheral blood, obtained on day 0 of AZD1222 vaccination. The receptors derive from an adult in good health.

The genes are TRBV30 and TRBJ1-2, with 7 bases aligning to TRBD1. Trimming took 5 bases from V and 3 from J; bases not matched to a gene: 9. Germline V gives CDR1 GTSNPN, CDR2 SVGIG (reference sequence). The CDR3 contains 14 residues. CDR3 sequence: CAWDRAIEHYGYTF. CDR3 nucleotides: TGTGCCTGGGACAGGGCCATAGAGCACTATGGCTACACCTTC.

This chain links TRBV28 with TRBJ1-1; 7 nucleotides match TRBD1. Germline V gene lookup returns CDR1 MDHEN and CDR2 SYDVKM. The junction had 13 bases not matched to a gene; V was cut back by 3 bases and J by 0 bases. The CDR3 covers 18 residues. CDR3 residues: CASSFLISRDSLNTEAFF. Written as DNA, the CDR3 is TGTGCCAGCAGTTTCCTTATCTCCCGGGACAGTTTGAACACTGAAGCTTTCTTT.

The V and J genes are TRBV28 and TRBJ2-3; 14 bases align to TRBD2. The germline gives CDR1 MDHEN, CDR2 SYDVKM. J lost 4 bases, V lost 4 bases, and 7 bases had no gene match. The length of the CDR3 is 17 residues. CDR3 DNA: TGTGCCAGCAGTTCCCCCGGACTAGCGGGAGGTCCAGATACGCAGTATTTT. Translating gives CASSSPGLAGGPDTQYF.

This clone was detected only once. In DNA form, the CDR3 reads TGTGCCAGCAGCTTGGCCGGGCGGACGAACTATGGCTACACCTTC. Its protein product is CASSLAGRTNYGYTF. The chain carries TRBV5-6 and TRBJ1-2; D remains unclear. CDR1 is SGHDT and CDR2 is YYEEEE in the germline V gene. Deletions cut 0 bases from V and 2 bases from J, with 11 bases between. The CDR3 is 15 amino acids. Using reference TRBV5-6 and TRBJ1-2 for the parts outside the CDR3, the full variable domain is DAGVTQSPTHLIKTRGQQVTLRCSPKSGHDTVSWYQQALGQGPQFIFQYYEEEERQRGNFPDRFSGHQFPNYSSELNVNALLLGDSALYLCASSLAGRTNYGYTFGSGTRLTVV.

The chain joins TRBV9 to TRBJ1-3; no firm D call. The CDR3 consists of 13 residues. Germline V gene data show CDR1 as SGDLS and CDR2 as YYNGEE. The V and J ends lost 3 bases and 1 base respectively, with 5 bases between them. CDR3 bases: TGTGCCAGCAGCGGGGGATCTGGAAACACCATATATTTT. As protein: CASSGGSGNTIYF.

This chain joins TRBV10-1 and TRBJ2-5, with D perhaps TRBD1 (5 bases). The CDR3 extends over 11 amino acids. V was clipped by 7 bases and J by 5 bases, with 8 bases between them. Germline CDR1 and CDR2: WNHNN and SYGVQD (reference sequence). The CDR3 loop is CASKDTETQYF. The CDR3 DNA reads TGCGCCAGCAAGGACACCGAGACCCAGTACTTC.

CDR3 sequence (DNA): TGTGCCAGCAGTTACTATAACCAGCCCCAGCATTTT. This sequence encodes CASSYYNQPQHF. The chain is built from TRBV6-6 and TRBJ1-5; D is undetermined. Deletions cut 1 base from V and 7 bases from J, with 5 bases between. The length of the CDR3 is 12 residues. Germline V gene data show CDR1 as MNHNY and CDR2 as SVGAGI (reference sequence).

The chain couples TRBV12-3 or TRBV12-4 to TRBJ2-7; D remains ambiguous. V was shortened by 1 base and J by 2 bases, with 6 bases between the two germline ends. The CDR3 runs 13 residues. The DNA of the CDR3 is TGTGCCAGCAGTTTAGTAGTTACCTACGAGCAGTACTTC. Translation: CASSLVVTYEQYF.

The chain has TRBV18 and TRBJ2-3; 9 nucleotides align to TRBD1. The length of the CDR3 is 15 residues. Germline CDR1 is KGHSH and CDR2 is LQKENI. J gave up 0 bases and V 3 bases, and 1 base lay outside the gene matches. The CDR3 nucleotides read TGTGCCAGCTCACCGGGACAGGGAAGCACAGATACGCAGTATTTT. Its protein product is CASSPGQGSTDTQYF.

The chain joins TRBV7-2 to TRBJ2-5, with TRBD1 identical over 7 bases. This CDR3 is built from 13 residues. Trimming at V came to 5 bases and at J to 6 bases, leaving 6 bases not matched to a gene. Germline V lookup: CDR1 SGHTA, CDR2 FQGNSA. The DNA for the CDR3 is TGTGCCAGCAGCGTCGGGACAGAAAAGACCCAGTACTTC. Protein product: CASSVGTEKTQYF.

This chain joins TRBV7-2 and TRBJ2-7; possibly TRBD1 or TRBD2 for D (7 bases each). This CDR3 spans 15 amino acids. Germline-derived CDR1 and CDR2 are SGHTA and FQGNSA. The V and J ends lost 4 bases and 0 bases respectively, with 13 bases between them. Written as DNA, the CDR3 is TGTGCCAGCAGCTCCCAGGGGGGGCCCTCCTACGAGCAGTACTTC. Translated: CASSSQGGPSYEQYF.

The chain joins TRBV24-1 to TRBJ2-3; 9 bases match TRBD2. V shed 4 bases and J 3 bases; nucleotides not matched to a gene: 7. The CDR3 is 16 amino acids. From germline, CDR1 is KGHDR and CDR2 SFDVKD. CDR3 residues: CATSDPVAGETDTQYF. The CDR3, as DNA: TGTGCCACCAGTGACCCTGTAGCGGGAGAAACAGATACGCAGTATTTT.

This chain connects TRBV28 to TRBJ1-3; no clear D gene. The V gene's germline CDR1 is MDHEN and CDR2 SYDVKM. The CDR3 is 15 residues long. Trimming shortened V by 2 bases and J by 0 bases, and 8 bases separated the two germline ends. The CDR3 region has the DNA TGTGCCAGCAGTTTAACCTCCATCTCTGGAAACACCATATATTTT. Amino acids: CASSLTSISGNTIYF.

The chain's CDR3 is CASSFQGTGLEAFF. The DNA of the CDR3 is TGTGCCAGTAGTTTTCAAGGGACAGGGCTTGAAGCTTTCTTT. This sequence joins TRBV19 and TRBJ1-1, with 9 nucleotides matching TRBD1. With V trimmed by 5 bases and J by 7 bases, 8 bases remained unmatched. CDR1 LNHDA and CDR2 SQIVND come from the germline V gene (reference sequence). The CDR3 extends over 14 amino acids.

The rearrangement joins TRBV7-2 to TRBJ1-1, with TRBD1 as a possible D gene (5 bases). The germline V gene encodes CDR1 SGHTA and CDR2 FQGNSA. CDR3 length equals 18 residues. Trimming removed 2 bases at V and 3 bases at J, with 22 bases between. CDR3 amino acids: CASSLSGLRGGVDTEAFF. The CDR3, as DNA: TGTGCCAGCAGCTTATCTGGCTTAAGGGGCGGTGTAGACACTGAAGCTTTCTTT.

This rearrangement joins TRBV7-9 to TRBJ1-4; 8 nucleotides match TRBD1. The germline CDR1 and CDR2 sequences are SEHNR and FQNEAQ (reference sequence). The V gene end was trimmed by 4 bases and the J gene end by 4 bases; junction bases not matched to a gene: 2. The CDR3 totals 14 residues. The CDR3 sequence is CASSSGGGNEKLFF. The CDR3 DNA is TGTGCCAGCAGCTCAGGGGGCGGTAATGAAAAACTGTTTTTT.

CDR3 in amino acids: CASSYSGIPGTYEQYF. Here the CDR3 DNA reads TGCGCCAGCAGCTACTCCGGGATCCCTGGAACCTACGAGCAGTACTTC. The chain has TRBV5-1 and TRBJ2-7; D possibly corresponds to TRBD2 (5 bases). In germline, CDR1 is SGHRS, CDR2 YFSETQ. The CDR3 is made up of 16 amino acids. Trimming took off 3 bases at V and 2 bases at J, with 18 bases between the two ends.

The chain joins TRBV6-1 to TRBJ2-7; TRBD2 might be the D (5 bases). CDR3 length: 15 amino acids. Trimming left V 2 bases short and J 5 bases short, with 16 bases between. CDR1 and CDR2 from the germline V gene are MNHNS and SASEGT. The CDR3 sequence is CASSERQVGRDEQYF. CDR3 nucleotides: TGTGCCAGCAGTGAACGTCAAGTTGGGCGGGACGAGCAGTACTTC.

The chain carries TRBV11-1 and TRBJ2-1; unclear D gene. This CDR3 has 15 residues. Germline V lookup: CDR1 SGHAT, CDR2 FQDESV (reference sequence). Between the trimmed V and J ends, which lost 2 bases and 1 base, there was a span of 9 bases. The CDR3, as DNA: TGTGCCAGCAGCTTATCGAGGCCGTCCTACAATGAGCAGTTCTTC. The encoded protein is CASSLSRPSYNEQFF.

V and J are TRBV5-4 and TRBJ1-4, with D hard to call. CDR1 and CDR2 from the germline V gene are SGHNT and YYREEE (reference sequence). CDR3 length: 15 residues. Trimming took 1 base from V and 5 from J, leaving 12 bases between them. Here the CDR3 DNA reads TGTGCCAGCAGCTTGTCGGCCGGTTTGAATGAAAAACTGTTTTTT. Translation gives CASSLSAGLNEKLFF. The whole variable domain, remainder taken from reference TRBV5-4 and TRBJ1-4, is ETGVTQSPTHLIKTRGQQVTLRCSSQSGHNTVSWYQQALGQGPQFIFQYYREEENGRGNFPPRFSGLQFPNYSSELNVNALELDDSALYLCASSLSAGLNEKLFFGSGTQLSVL.

This chain joins TRBV7-2 and TRBJ2-7, with D possibly TRBD2 on 6 matching bases. Trimming stripped 5 bases from V and 2 bases from J, with 16 bases between. The CDR3 is 15 residues long. Germline V gene lookup returns CDR1 SGHTA and CDR2 FQGNSA. The CDR3 DNA is TGTGCCAGCAGCCCCTCGGGAGCGAGGACCTACGAGCAGTACTTC. Residues: CASSPSGARTYEQYF. Full variable domain (missing parts from reference TRBV7-2 and TRBJ2-7): GAGVSQSPSNKVTEKGKDVELRCDPISGHTALYWYRQSLGQGLEFLIYFQGNSAPDKSGLPSDRFSAERTGGSVSTLTIQRTQQEDSAVYLCASSPSGARTYEQYFGPGTRLTVT.

V gene TRBV27 combines with J gene TRBJ2-1; a weak D match, TRBD2 (5 bases). Germline V lookup: CDR1 MNHEY, CDR2 SMNVEV (reference sequence). The CDR3 has 12 amino acids. The germline V and J ends were trimmed by 3 bases and 9 bases, with 9 bases remaining between them. In DNA form, the CDR3 reads TGTGCCAGCAGTTTTGTCGCGGGTGAGCAGTTCTTC. This translates into CASSFVAGEQFF.

This chain joins TRBV28 and TRBJ2-1; D gene unclear. Between the trimmed V and J ends, which lost 5 bases and 6 bases, there was a span of 8 bases. Germline V gene sequence: CDR1 MDHEN, CDR2 SYDVKM. This CDR3 has 12 amino acids. The CDR3 reads CASSPRPNEQFF. DNA of the CDR3: TGTGCCAGCAGTCCACGGCCCAATGAGCAGTTCTTC.

This clone came up once. This CDR3 is CASSLTGTNSPLHF. DNA for the CDR3: TGTGCCAGCAGCTTGACAGGGACGAATTCACCCCTCCACTTT. The chain uses TRBV11-3 and TRBJ1-6, with TRBD1 matching over 7 bases. V dropped 3 bases and J dropped 7; count of bases not matched to a gene: 3. Germline assignment: CDR1 SGHNT and CDR2 YENEEA. This CDR3 is 14 amino acids long.

J is TRBJ2-1 and V is TRBV4-2; D is uncertain. The germline V gene encodes CDR1 LGHNA and CDR2 YNFKEQ. The CDR3 is made up of 15 amino acids. The V end was cut by 4 bases, the J end by 1 base, with 11 bases between. The CDR3 region is CASSPEWGSYNEQFF. The CDR3, as DNA: TGTGCCAGCAGCCCTGAGTGGGGTTCCTACAATGAGCAGTTCTTC.